This TCR beta chain derives from a study of blood T cells in healthy people across ages. As for the study in general: Capturing about one barcoded beta molecule per two T cells was achieved by template switching.

With 3 bases clipped from V and 3 bases from J, the junction kept 11 bases outside the gene matches. Germline V lookup: CDR1 SNHLY, CDR2 FYNNEI. The CDR3 loop spans 17 amino acids. Donor samples were obtained from healthy Caucasian individuals from Russia, aged about 6 to 100. Using a J-beta primer mix together with a sample-barcoded 5' primer, a second PCR was run for about 6 to 12 cycles. One entry per CDR3 protein, called by TCRdb with MiXCR from the 5' RACE reads. The data show over 1,500,000 distinct CDR3 sequences, less than 50% seen once. This TCR was sampled from a woman aged 40 to 49 in good health. Sequencing was performed on blood. J is TRBJ2-1 and V is TRBV2; 7 nucleotides agree with TRBD1. The CDR3 DNA reads TGTGCCAGCAGTGAGGGAAGTGGGACAGAAGTCTACAATGAGCAGTTCTTC. This encodes CASSEGSGTEVYNEQFF.